This TCR beta chain was captured in a study of T cells expressing NK-cell markers. Across the whole study: Researchers got TCR beta repertoires out of sorted CD3+CD56+NKG2C+, CD3+CD56+NKG2C- and CD3+CD56-NKG2C+ T cells.

Germline CDR1 and CDR2: SGHRS and YFSETQ. The CDR3 runs 20 residues. TCRdb reprocessed the 5' RACE reads and reports one entry per CDR3 protein, with no DNA. The repertoire table contains 550,000 to 600,000 distinct CDR3 sequences. The chain employs TRBV5-1 and TRBJ2-3; the D call from TCRdb, TRBD2, cannot be confirmed without DNA. Sequencing was performed on blood T cells: a sorted CD56 or NKG2C T cell subset, CD4+ or CD8+ T cells, or bulk PBMC T cells (not recorded which). This clonotype originated in a man aged 18-30 years in good health. This chain's CDR3 is CASSSSSGLAGGGPTDTQYF.